The 26 T cell receptor beta chains below come from one sample, sequenced in a study of blood T cell repertoires in COVID-19. Using immunoSEQ multiplex PCR, the repertoire was profiled, and TCRdb retains in-frame clones only, with some absent. Of fewer than 60,000 clones in the sample, over 85% were seen once. Sample: peripheral blood. These receptors came from an elderly man with active or convalescent COVID-19.

This sequence joins TRBV2 and TRBJ1-1; the D gene is possibly TRBD1 (6 bases). The V end was cut by 6 bases, the J end by 6 bases, with 17 bases between. The germline gives CDR1 SNHLY, CDR2 FYNNEI. This CDR3 is 14 amino acids long. CDR3 DNA sequence: TGTGCCAGCAGAGCCCAGGGGAGGGGGGCTGAAGCTTTCTTT. This encodes CASRAQGRGAEAFF.

This chain uses TRBV27 with TRBJ1-1; the D gene is possibly TRBD1 (5 bases). Germline values: CDR1 MNHEY, CDR2 SMNVEV (reference sequence). V gave up 3 bases and J gave up 4 bases, with 12 bases separating them. The CDR3 loop spans 14 amino acids. CDR3 protein: CASSLAGPPTEAFF. In DNA, the CDR3 is TGTGCCAGCAGTTTGGCAGGGCCCCCCACTGAAGCTTTCTTT.

The V gene is TRBV10-1, the J gene TRBJ2-5, with D perhaps TRBD2 (7 bases). The CDR3 covers 14 residues. V lost 2 bases and J 5 bases, leaving 12 bases between the germline ends. Germline-derived CDR1 and CDR2 are WNHNN and SYGVQD (reference sequence). The chain's CDR3 is CASSEAGAHETQYF. DNA of the CDR3: TGCGCCAGCAGTGAGGCGGGGGCGCACGAGACCCAGTACTTC.

CDR3 DNA: TGTGCCAGCAGTGAACGTATGAGGGATTCACCCCTCCACTTT. It encodes CASSERMRDSPLHF. The chain couples TRBV2 to TRBJ1-6, with unresolved D. Germline-derived CDR1 and CDR2 are SNHLY and FYNNEI. CDR3 size: 14 residues. V lost 2 bases to trimming and J lost 8 bases, with 10 bases between them.

The J gene is TRBJ2-1, the V gene TRBV27; 12 bases match TRBD1. J was trimmed by 4 bases and V by 5 bases; bases with no gene match: 6. CDR3 length: 16 amino acids. Germline V gene lookup returns CDR1 MNHEY and CDR2 SMNVEV (reference sequence). As DNA, the CDR3 is TGTGCCAGCAGTCCAAGGGACAGGGGGCTTTACAATGAGCAGTTCTTC. Translated: CASSPRDRGLYNEQFF.

In its sample, this clone was seen once. J is TRBJ1-4 and V is TRBV29-1; the D gene is possibly TRBD1 (5 bases). Germline lookup yields CDR1 SQVTM and CDR2 ANQGSEA. V was cut by 4 bases and J by 7 bases, with 19 bases left in between. The CDR3 is 15 residues long. CDR3 in amino acids: CSVGLGGGLGEKLFF. In nucleotides, the CDR3 is TGCAGCGTTGGCCTGGGGGGAGGGTTGGGTGAAAAACTGTTTTTT. Full variable domain (rest looked up from reference TRBV29-1 and TRBJ1-4): SAVISQKPSRDICQRGTSLTIQCQVDSQVTMMFWYRQQPGQSLTLIATANQGSEATYESGFVIDKFPISRPNLTFSTLTVSNMSPEDSSIYLCSVGLGGGLGEKLFFGSGTQLSVL.

The J gene is TRBJ2-7, the V gene TRBV29-1; 10 positions match TRBD1. J gave up 2 bases and V 7 bases, and 8 bases lay outside the gene matches. The CDR3 spans 14 residues. Per the germline V gene, CDR1 is SQVTM and CDR2 is ANQGSEA. The CDR3 DNA follows: TGCAGCGCCCGGGAAGGGACAGGGGCCTACGAGCAGTACTTC. Its translation is CSAREGTGAYEQYF.

The CDR3 protein is CASSLAGRSLGQYF. In nucleotides, the CDR3 is TGTGCCAGCAGTTTGGCAGGGCGTTCCTTGGGGCAGTACTTC. V usage is TRBV28 and J usage is TRBJ2-7, with D perhaps TRBD1 (5 bases). The V gene lost 3 bases and the J gene lost 9 bases, with 18 bases spanning the gap. CDR3 length: 14 residues. Germline V gives CDR1 MDHEN, CDR2 SYDVKM.

The chain is built from TRBV12-3 or TRBV12-4 and TRBJ2-2; D is ambiguous. Trimming pared 6 bases from V and 4 bases from J, leaving 9 bases between. The CDR3 is made up of 13 amino acids. The CDR3 is CASRPTSTGELFF. As DNA, the CDR3 is TGTGCCAGCAGGCCCACTTCCACCGGGGAGCTGTTTTTT.

This chain connects TRBV12-3 or TRBV12-4 to TRBJ1-2; the D is unclear. The CDR3 loop spans 12 amino acids. With 5 bases removed from V and 2 bases from J, the gap between germline ends came to 6 bases. CDR3 bases: TGTGCCAGCAGTGCAGGAAACTATGGCTACACCTTC. Protein sequence: CASSAGNYGYTF.

The chain links TRBV29-1 to TRBJ2-3; no definite D call. With 6 bases removed from V and 3 bases from J, the gap between germline ends came to 10 bases. CDR3 length: 12 residues. Germline assignment: CDR1 SQVTM and CDR2 ANQGSEA. Here the CDR3 reads CSVTDGTDTQYF. CDR3 in DNA: TGCAGCGTCACCGACGGGACAGATACGCAGTATTTT.

The gene calls are TRBV24-1 and TRBJ2-3; D gene ambiguous. Germline CDR1 reads KGHDR; CDR2 reads SFDVKD. V dropped 0 bases and J dropped 2 bases, with 8 bases sitting between them. The CDR3 runs to 15 residues. CDR3 nucleotide sequence: TGTGCCACCAGTGATTTGGACACCCTCACAGATACGCAGTATTTT. Amino acid sequence: CATSDLDTLTDTQYF.

The CDR3 here is CASRPPGQGAFGELFF. Here the CDR3 DNA reads TGTGCCAGTAGGCCGCCGGGACAGGGGGCGTTCGGGGAGCTGTTTTTT. The chain joins TRBV19 to TRBJ2-2; 12 bases are shared with TRBD1. This CDR3 contains 16 residues. Germline CDR1 LNHDA, CDR2 SQIVND (reference sequence). The junction had 9 bases not matched to a gene; V was cut back by 6 bases and J by 7 bases.

J is TRBJ2-1 and V is TRBV28, with D perhaps TRBD1 (5 bases). The CDR3 is 15 amino acids. Germline V gene data show CDR1 as MDHEN and CDR2 as SYDVKM. The V and J ends lost 5 bases and 0 bases respectively, with 11 bases between them. This chain's CDR3 is CASSGAISSYNEQFF. The CDR3 DNA follows: TGTGCCAGCAGTGGGGCAATTAGCTCCTACAATGAGCAGTTCTTC.

The rearrangement joins TRBV27 to TRBJ2-5; 8 bases match TRBD2. The germline V gene has CDR1 MNHEY and CDR2 SMNVEV (reference sequence). V lost 6 bases to trimming and J lost 5 bases; unmatched junction nucleotides: 8. CDR3 length equals 14 residues. The CDR3 sequence is CASRRAGGGETQYF. CDR3 DNA: TGTGCCAGCAGAAGGGCGGGAGGTGGGGAGACCCAGTACTTC.

The genes are TRBV5-6 and TRBJ1-2; 9 nucleotides match TRBD1. This CDR3 has 16 residues. In germline, CDR1 is SGHDT, CDR2 YYEEEE. V dropped 0 bases and J dropped 6; count of bases not matched to a gene: 9. CDR3 residues: CASSLGIGQGRDGYTF. The CDR3 DNA sequence: TGTGCCAGCAGCTTGGGAATAGGACAGGGGAGAGATGGCTACACCTTC.

This rearrangement joins TRBV3-1 (or the pseudogene TRBV3-2) to TRBJ2-3; weak D call: TRBD2 (6 bases). In germline, CDR1 is LGHDT, CDR2 YNNKEL (reference sequence). The CDR3 loop spans 15 amino acids. Trimming took off 3 bases at V and 5 bases at J, with 15 bases between the two ends. CDR3 region: CASSQPGLGGDTQYF. The CDR3 region has the DNA TGTGCCAGCAGCCAGCCGGGTCTGGGAGGAGATACGCAGTATTTT.

The genes are TRBV15 and TRBJ2-1, with D perhaps matching TRBD2 (7 bases). Looked up from germline, CDR1 is LNHNV and CDR2 is YYDKDF (reference sequence). V dropped 0 bases and J dropped 11 bases, with 20 bases sitting between them. The CDR3 contains 16 residues. This CDR3 is CATSRDRRGGATQQFF. The CDR3 region has the DNA TGTGCCACCAGCAGAGATAGGAGGGGGGGGGCCACTCAGCAGTTCTTC.

The CDR3 sequence is CASSSWTTTDTQYF. CDR3 coding DNA: TGTGCCAGCAGCTCGTGGACAACCACAGATACGCAGTATTTT. The V call is TRBV5-6, the J call TRBJ2-3, with D possibly being TRBD1 (5 bases). Germline V gene lookup returns CDR1 SGHDT and CDR2 YYEEEE. CDR3 length: 14 amino acids. Trimming pared 3 bases from V and 2 bases from J, leaving 10 bases between.

CDR3 in amino acids: CASSLQGKREPEQFF. The CDR3 DNA reads TGTGCCAGCAGCCTACAGGGGAAACGGGAGCCTGAGCAGTTCTTC. The chain couples TRBV28 to TRBJ2-1; D might be TRBD1 (7 bases). Germline CDR1 is MDHEN and CDR2 is SYDVKM. The V end lost 6 bases, the J end lost 9 bases, and 21 bases lay between the germline ends. This CDR3 is 15 amino acids long.

The V gene is TRBV19, the J gene TRBJ2-7; the match to TRBD1 covers 9 bases. This CDR3 spans 15 amino acids. The germline CDR1 and CDR2 sequences are LNHDA and SQIVND (reference sequence). The ends lost 6 bases at V and 3 bases at J; junction bases unmatched: 9. CDR3 DNA sequence: TGTGCCAGTAGCCCCGGGACAGGGAGTGTCTACGAGCAGTACTTC. It specifies CASSPGTGSVYEQYF.

The chain carries TRBV19 and TRBJ2-3; perhaps TRBD2 as D (5 bases). The germline gives CDR1 LNHDA, CDR2 SQIVND (reference sequence). This CDR3 is 15 amino acids long. Between the trimmed V and J ends, which lost 5 bases and 3 bases, there was a span of 15 bases. CDR3 in DNA: TGTGCCAGTAGTGCGTCACTAGATTCTACAGATACGCAGTATTTT. It translates to CASSASLDSTDTQYF. Combining the CDR3 with reference TRBV19 and TRBJ2-3 gives the whole variable domain DGGITQSPKYLFRKEGQNVTLSCEQNLNHDAMYWYRQDPGQGLRLIYYSQIVNDFQKGDIAEGYSVSREKKESFPLTVTSAQKNPTAFYLCASSASLDSTDTQYFGPGTRLTVL.

V is TRBV3-1 (or the pseudogene TRBV3-2) and J is TRBJ2-3, with D maybe TRBD2 (6 bases). There are 17 residues in the CDR3. Germline-derived CDR1 and CDR2 are LGHDT and YNNKEL (reference sequence). Trimming removed 2 bases at V and 4 bases at J, with 19 bases between. The CDR3 coding sequence is TGTGCCAGCAGCCAAACGAAAAGCCCTAGCGCGGCAGATACGCAGTATTTT. Its translation: CASSQTKSPSAADTQYF.

This chain joins TRBV4-1 and TRBJ2-1; 7 nucleotides agree with TRBD1. The CDR3 extends over 13 amino acids. V shed 3 bases and J 8 bases; nucleotides not matched to a gene: 4. Germline V gene lookup returns CDR1 MGHRA and CDR2 YSYEKL. Here the CDR3 DNA reads TGCGCCAGCAGCCACAATGACAGGGATGAGCAGTTCTTC. Amino acids: CASSHNDRDEQFF.

The chain recombines TRBV9 with TRBJ2-5, with D possibly matching TRBD2 (6 bases). CDR1 and CDR2 (germline): SGDLS, YYNGEE. V lost 4 bases and J lost 5, with 18 bases in between. The CDR3 loop spans 15 amino acids. CDR3 in amino acids: CASSPLGEVGETQYF. The CDR3 bases are TGTGCCAGCAGCCCCCTTGGGGAGGTTGGGGAGACCCAGTACTTC. The complete variable domain, with remaining parts taken from reference TRBV9 and TRBJ2-5, reads DSGVTQTPKHLITATGQRVTLRCSPRSGDLSVYWYQQSLDQGLQFLIQYYNGEERAKGNILERFSAQQFPDLHSELNLSSLELGDSALYFCASSPLGEVGETQYFGPGTRLLVL.

This clone was recorded a few times. V is TRBV20-1 and J is TRBJ1-4; D remains unclear. With 3 bases removed from V and 0 bases from J, the gap between germline ends came to 8 bases. CDR1 and CDR2 from the germline V gene are DFQATT and SNEGSKA (reference sequence). The CDR3 has 14 amino acids. CDR3 coding DNA: TGCAGTGCTAGTCCAGGCGCAACTAATGAAAAACTGTTTTTT. Translating gives CSASPGATNEKLFF.